Listed below are T cell receptor beta chains from one sample, sequenced in a study of T cell responses to AZD1222 COVID-19 vaccine. Using immunoSEQ multiplex PCR, the repertoire was profiled, and TCRdb retains in-frame clones only, with some absent. Found here are some 170,000 clones, around 90% of them singletons; the top ten hold about 1%. Sequenced material: peripheral blood, taken 28 days after the second AZD1222 dose. These receptors came from an adult who received the AZD1222 COVID-19 vaccine. Both conserved end residues are part of each CDR3. A D gene is named only where the DNA matches it firmly. Where a row states a size, it is once, few, many or the class of an expanded clone; other rows omit it.

j_gene: TRBJ2-4; v_gene: TRBV10-2; d_gene: TRBD2; abundance: -; len: 21; CDR3nt: TGCGCCAGCAGGGCTAACCTGGGACTAGCGGGGGAATGGGCATCCAAAAACATTCAGTACTTC; CDR3aa: CASRANLGLAGEWASKNIQYF
j_gene: TRBJ2-3; v_gene: TRBV5-1; d_gene: TRBD2; abundance: once; len: 14; CDR3nt: TGCGCCAGTAGTAGCGGGGGGGCCGGAGATACGCAGTATTTT; CDR3aa: CASSSGGAGDTQYF
j_gene: TRBJ1-1; v_gene: TRBV7-9; d_gene: -; abundance: -; len: 15; CDR3nt: TGTGCCAGCAGCCCAAGGAGGGGAAGGAACACTGAAGCTTTCTTT; CDR3aa: CASSPRRGRNTEAFF
j_gene: TRBJ1-5; v_gene: TRBV4-1; d_gene: TRBD1; abundance: -; len: 15; CDR3nt: TGCGCCAGCAGCCAACAGGGGGCAAGCAATCAGCCCCAGCATTTT; CDR3aa: CASSQQGASNQPQHF
j_gene: TRBJ1-5; v_gene: TRBV6-5; d_gene: -; abundance: -; len: 15; CDR3nt: TGTGCCAGCAGTTATAGTAGGGGGGACAATCAGCCCCAGCATTTT; CDR3aa: CASSYSRGDNQPQHF
j_gene: TRBJ1-5; v_gene: TRBV2; d_gene: -; abundance: -; len: 14; CDR3nt: TGTGCCAGCAGTAAACAGGGTTTGGATCAGCCCCAGCATTTT; CDR3aa: CASSKQGLDQPQHF
j_gene: TRBJ1-1; v_gene: TRBV7-3; d_gene: TRBD1; abundance: once; len: 15; CDR3nt: TGTGCCAGCAGCTTAGGGCCTACAGGGGCCACTGAAGCTTTCTTT; CDR3aa: CASSLGPTGATEAFF
j_gene: TRBJ1-2; v_gene: TRBV9; d_gene: -; abundance: -; len: 14; CDR3nt: TGTGCCAGCAGCCCCAATATAGATGATAATAGCTACACCTTC; CDR3aa: CASSPNIDDNSYTF
j_gene: TRBJ1-6; v_gene: TRBV7-6; d_gene: TRBD1; abundance: -; len: 15; CDR3nt: TGTGCCAGCAGCTTAAGTGCCAGGGGGGATTCACCCCTCCACTTT; CDR3aa: CASSLSARGDSPLHF
j_gene: TRBJ1-2; v_gene: TRBV12-5; d_gene: -; abundance: -; len: 13; CDR3nt: TGTGCTAGTGCCGTCGGGAGCCACTATGGCTACACCTTC; CDR3aa: CASAVGSHYGYTF
j_gene: TRBJ1-2; v_gene: TRBV4-1; d_gene: -; abundance: -; len: 13; CDR3nt: TGCGCCAGCAGAAGAGGGGGTGCCTATGGCTACACCTTC; CDR3aa: CASRRGGAYGYTF
j_gene: TRBJ1-5; v_gene: TRBV12-3/TRBV12-4; d_gene: -; abundance: -; len: 13; CDR3nt: TGTGCCAGCAGTTTAGCAAGGAATCAGCCCCAGCATTTT; CDR3aa: CASSLARNQPQHF
j_gene: TRBJ1-1; v_gene: TRBV6-5; d_gene: -; abundance: -; len: 13; CDR3nt: TGTGCCAGCCAAGTCGAACTGAACACTGAAGCTTTCTTT; CDR3aa: CASQVELNTEAFF
j_gene: TRBJ1-6; v_gene: TRBV30; d_gene: -; abundance: -; len: 13; CDR3nt: TGTGCCTGGAGTGGGTTACGGAATTCACCCCTCCACTTT; CDR3aa: CAWSGLRNSPLHF
j_gene: TRBJ1-2; v_gene: TRBV4-1; d_gene: -; abundance: -; len: 17; CDR3nt: TGCGCCAGCAGCCAATCGAGTGGGGGGCCTGTGGAGTATGGCTACACCTTC; CDR3aa: CASSQSSGGPVEYGYTF
j_gene: TRBJ2-1; v_gene: TRBV6-6; d_gene: -; abundance: -; len: 13; CDR3nt: TGTGCCAGCAGTGAGTTAACTATAAATGAGCAGTTCTTC; CDR3aa: CASSELTINEQFF
j_gene: TRBJ1-2; v_gene: TRBV10-3; d_gene: -; abundance: once; len: 13; CDR3nt: TGTGCCATCAGTGAGTCGAACAGCGGCGGCTACACCTTC; CDR3aa: CAISESNSGGYTF
j_gene: TRBJ2-7; v_gene: TRBV2; d_gene: TRBD1; abundance: -; len: 15; CDR3nt: TGTGCCAGCAGTCAGGTGGGACAGGGGTTAAGCGAGCAGTACTTC; CDR3aa: CASSQVGQGLSEQYF
j_gene: TRBJ1-2; v_gene: TRBV27; d_gene: TRBD1; abundance: -; len: 15; CDR3nt: TGTGCCAGCAGTCGAAGACAGGGGGCGGCCTATGGCTACACCTTC; CDR3aa: CASSRRQGAAYGYTF
j_gene: TRBJ1-2; v_gene: TRBV3-1/TRBV3-2; d_gene: -; abundance: -; len: 13; CDR3nt: TGTGCCAGCAGCCAAGGACTCAGAGGAGGCTACACCTTC; CDR3aa: CASSQGLRGGYTF
j_gene: TRBJ1-1; v_gene: TRBV10-3; d_gene: -; abundance: once; len: 12; CDR3nt: TGTGCCATCAGGGGGGGACAAGCTGAAGCTTTCTTT; CDR3aa: CAIRGGQAEAFF
j_gene: TRBJ1-4; v_gene: TRBV19; d_gene: -; abundance: -; len: 13; CDR3nt: TGTGCCAGTAGTGGATCCGTAGGAGAAAAACTGTTTTTT; CDR3aa: CASSGSVGEKLFF
j_gene: TRBJ1-2; v_gene: TRBV5-1; d_gene: -; abundance: -; len: 14; CDR3nt: TGCGCCAGCAGCTTGGATCCGGGCTGGTATGGCTACACCTTC; CDR3aa: CASSLDPGWYGYTF
j_gene: TRBJ1-1; v_gene: TRBV5-4; d_gene: -; abundance: -; len: 14; CDR3nt: TGTGCCAGCAGCTTGGGGACGGGAGCCACTGAAGCTTTCTTT; CDR3aa: CASSLGTGATEAFF
j_gene: TRBJ1-1; v_gene: TRBV6-2/TRBV6-3; d_gene: -; abundance: -; len: 13; CDR3nt: TGTGCCAGCAGTTACACCCGGAACACTGAAGCTTTCTTT; CDR3aa: CASSYTRNTEAFF
j_gene: TRBJ1-1; v_gene: TRBV2; d_gene: -; abundance: -; len: 11; CDR3nt: TGTGCCAGCAGGTACAGGGTTGAAGCTTTCTTT; CDR3aa: CASRYRVEAFF
j_gene: TRBJ1-2; v_gene: TRBV6-5; d_gene: -; abundance: -; len: 13; CDR3nt: TGTGCCAGCGTTGGTTGGGGGATTGAGGGCTACACCTTC; CDR3aa: CASVGWGIEGYTF